This T cell receptor (beta chain) was captured by sequencing in a study of cytomegalovirus exposure and HLA in healthy donors. Findings of the study overall: Later work associated roughly 17,000 TCR beta sequences with HLA alleles at 0.05 false discovery rate.

Both 60 Vbeta primers and 13 Jbeta primers went into the PCR. Assay: immunoSEQ multiplex PCR; the TCRdb copy retains only in-frame clones and omits some. The sample lists about 160,000 clones; about three quarters were seen once. The CDR3 loop spans 15 amino acids. Trimming removed 6 bases from V and 5 bases from J; junction bases left unmatched: 12. CDR1 and CDR2 from the germline V gene are SGHVS and FNYEAQ. Notes on this clone: Its specificity is unknown.

The source of this sequence is a woman aged 40 to 50 in good health and CMV-seronegative. Sequenced sample: PBMCs. The chain couples TRBV7-6 to TRBJ1-2; 7 bases agree with TRBD1. This CDR3 is CASSDRVQGEYGYTF. The CDR3 DNA reads as TGTGCCAGCAGTGATAGAGTCCAGGGGGAGTATGGCTACACCTTC.